Below are 14 T cell receptor beta chains sequenced from a single sample in a study of blood T cell repertoires in COVID-19 (dated by TCRdb to 2020 to 2022). Libraries were built with the immunoSEQ multiplex PCR assay. Held by TCRdb, this immuneACCESS table contains in-frame sequences only and omits some clones. Under half of the omission traces to an unresolved V gene where checked; the cause of the rest is unknown. The sample profile shows approximately 350,000 clones; approximately 86% of them were found once. The ten most abundant clones make up 7% to 7.5% of the sample. Sequenced sample: peripheral blood. These receptors came from a woman aged 55-70 years with COVID-19, enrolled during active disease.

The CDR3 loop is CASSSIRDRGYGYTF. For the CDR3, the DNA is TGTGCCAGCAGTTCCATTAGGGACAGGGGTTATGGCTACACCTTC. V usage is TRBV11-2 and J usage is TRBJ1-2; 10 nucleotides agree with TRBD1. CDR1 SGHAT and CDR2 FQNNGV come from the germline V gene. The CDR3 totals 15 residues. V was pared by 6 bases and J by 5 bases, with 9 bases of the junction left unmatched.

V and J are TRBV6-5 and TRBJ2-3, with D possibly being TRBD1 (6 bases). This CDR3 spans 13 amino acids. Per the germline V gene, CDR1 is MNHEY and CDR2 is SVGAGI. Trimming removed 6 bases from V and 4 bases from J, with 11 bases in between. The CDR3 region has the DNA TGTGCCAGCAGACAGACAGGTCCAGATACGCAGTATTTT. Translating it yields CASRQTGPDTQYF.

The chain combines TRBV15 with TRBJ1-2, with TRBD1 matching over 7 bases. The CDR3 has 18 residues. Germline CDR1 LNHNV, CDR2 YYDKDF (reference sequence). Germline trimming cut 0 bases from V and 4 bases from J; bases unmatched to any gene: 14. CDR3 nucleotide sequence: TGTGCCACCAGCAGAGATTTCGGAGAATTGGGACAGCTCTATGGCTACACCTTC. Translation gives CATSRDFGELGQLYGYTF.

V gene TRBV6-5 combines with J gene TRBJ1-2; 8 bases match TRBD1. CDR3 size: 14 residues. V was pared by 6 bases and J by 3 bases, with 6 bases of the junction left unmatched. Per germline, CDR1 MNHEY and CDR2 SVGAGI. CDR3 sequence (DNA): TGTGCCAGCAGCCGGACAGGGATCGACTATGGCTACACCTTC. It translates to CASSRTGIDYGYTF.

V is TRBV29-1 and J is TRBJ1-5; D is unclear. The V end lost 6 bases, the J end lost 0 bases, and 12 bases lay between the germline ends. CDR1 and CDR2 (germline): SQVTM, ANQGSEA. This CDR3 has 14 amino acids. CDR3 in amino acids: CSVAEAVSNQPQHF. The CDR3 nucleotides read TGCAGCGTCGCCGAGGCGGTTAGCAATCAGCCCCAGCATTTT.

The chain links TRBV10-3 to TRBJ2-5; D possibly corresponds to TRBD1 (6 bases). This CDR3 contains 15 residues. Per the germline V gene, CDR1 is ENHRY and CDR2 is SYGVKD. With 4 bases removed from V and 2 bases from J, the gap between germline ends came to 14 bases. CDR3 protein: CAISATGHLQETQYF. The CDR3 bases are TGTGCCATCAGTGCCACGGGACATCTTCAAGAGACCCAGTACTTC.

The gene calls are TRBV30 and TRBJ2-1, with D unclear. V was cut by 1 base and J by 5 bases, with 9 bases left in between. Per the germline V gene, CDR1 is GTSNPN and CDR2 is SVGIG (reference sequence). The CDR3 is 13 amino acids. In nucleotides, the CDR3 is TGTGCCTGGAGTGGGCCCGCTGACAATGAGCAGTTCTTC. This codes for CAWSGPADNEQFF.

Written as DNA, the CDR3 is TGTGCCAGCAGCTTGAACACCGATGAGCAGTTCTTC. Its protein product is CASSLNTDEQFF. The gene calls are TRBV7-9 and TRBJ2-1; D not certain. CDR3 length: 12 amino acids. Germline CDR1 is SEHNR and CDR2 is FQNEAQ (reference sequence). The V end was cut by 3 bases, the J end by 8 bases, with 8 bases between.

The chain employs TRBV6-2 or TRBV6-3 and TRBJ2-7; the D is unclear. The CDR3 covers 12 residues. Deletions cut 5 bases from V and 4 bases from J, with 9 bases between. Germline V gene sequence: CDR1 MNHEY, CDR2 SVGEGT. Here the CDR3 reads CASSQRSYEQYF. The CDR3 DNA reads TGTGCCAGCAGTCAACGGAGTTACGAGCAGTACTTC.

This clone came up once. The rearrangement links TRBV9 to TRBJ1-2; TRBD1 matches 9 bases. Germline lookup yields CDR1 SGDLS and CDR2 YYNGEE. CDR3 length: 17 residues. Germline trimming cut 4 bases from V and 4 bases from J; bases unmatched to any gene: 14. CDR3 sequence (DNA): TGTGCCAGCAGCACCTACCGTGGGGACAGGGATACCTATGGCTACACCTTC. Translating gives CASSTYRGDRDTYGYTF. The whole variable domain, remainder taken from reference TRBV9 and TRBJ1-2, is DSGVTQTPKHLITATGQRVTLRCSPRSGDLSVYWYQQSLDQGLQFLIQYYNGEERAKGNILERFSAQQFPDLHSELNLSSLELGDSALYFCASSTYRGDRDTYGYTFGSGTRLTVV.

The CDR3 coding sequence is TGTGCCAGCTCACCTCAGGGGGGAGACACCGGGGAGCTGTTTTTT. The encoded protein is CASSPQGGDTGELFF. The chain joins TRBV18 to TRBJ2-2; tentatively, D is TRBD1 (7 bases). Germline CDR1 is KGHSH and CDR2 is LQKENI. V was cut by 3 bases and J by 3 bases, with 11 bases left in between. The CDR3 is 15 residues long.

The CDR3 loop is CASSTTYNDWGYTF. The CDR3 DNA reads TGTGCCAGCAGTACCACCTATAACGATTGGGGCTACACCTTC. The rearrangement joins TRBV6-5 to TRBJ1-2; D not certain. The CDR3 runs to 14 residues. Germline lookup yields CDR1 MNHEY and CDR2 SVGAGI. The V and J ends lost 5 bases and 8 bases respectively, with 18 bases between them.

This chain connects TRBV7-2 to TRBJ1-6; D may be TRBD1 (5 bases). This CDR3 is 14 amino acids long. The V end was cut by 3 bases, the J end by 10 bases, with 13 bases between. The germline V gene has CDR1 SGHTA and CDR2 FQGNSA. The CDR3 is CASSLTVGGSPLHF. CDR3 in DNA: TGTGCCAGCAGCTTGACAGTGGGCGGCTCACCCCTCCACTTT.

The genes are TRBV5-4 and TRBJ2-1, with D unresolved. The V gene's germline CDR1 is SGHNT and CDR2 YYREEE (reference sequence). The V end was cut by 7 bases, the J end by 3 bases, with 17 bases between. This CDR3 is built from 15 residues. The CDR3 DNA is TGTGCCAGCGGCCAAGACACCGAAAGCTACAATGAGCAGTTCTTC. The encoded protein is CASGQDTESYNEQFF.